The source of this TCR beta chain is a study of blood T cells in healthy people across ages. Between the trimmed V and J ends, which lost 5 bases and 6 bases, there was a span of 20 bases. The CDR3 loop spans 16 amino acids. Germline lookup yields CDR1 SEHNR and CDR2 FQNEAQ (reference sequence). With a J-beta primer mix and a sample-barcoded 5' primer, a second PCR ran about 6 to 11 cycles. TCRdb analysed the 5' RACE reads with MiXCR anew, one entry per CDR3 protein. The table lists some 750,000 distinct CDR3 sequences, over 20% of them singletons. The source material was blood. The source is a man in his 70s in good health. V usage is TRBV7-9 and J usage is TRBJ2-1; D possibly corresponds to TRBD1 (6 bases). This CDR3 is CASSLRQARETNEQFF. The CDR3, as DNA: TGTGCCAGCAGCCTCCGACAGGCTAGGGAGACCAATGAGCAGTTCTTC. The whole variable domain, filled in from reference TRBV7-9 and TRBJ2-1, reads DTGVSQNPRHKITKRGQNVTFRCDPISEHNRLYWYRQTLGQGPEFLTYFQNEAQLEKSRLLSDRFSAERPKGSFSTLEIQRTEQGDSAMYLCASSLRQARETNEQFFGPGTRLTVL.